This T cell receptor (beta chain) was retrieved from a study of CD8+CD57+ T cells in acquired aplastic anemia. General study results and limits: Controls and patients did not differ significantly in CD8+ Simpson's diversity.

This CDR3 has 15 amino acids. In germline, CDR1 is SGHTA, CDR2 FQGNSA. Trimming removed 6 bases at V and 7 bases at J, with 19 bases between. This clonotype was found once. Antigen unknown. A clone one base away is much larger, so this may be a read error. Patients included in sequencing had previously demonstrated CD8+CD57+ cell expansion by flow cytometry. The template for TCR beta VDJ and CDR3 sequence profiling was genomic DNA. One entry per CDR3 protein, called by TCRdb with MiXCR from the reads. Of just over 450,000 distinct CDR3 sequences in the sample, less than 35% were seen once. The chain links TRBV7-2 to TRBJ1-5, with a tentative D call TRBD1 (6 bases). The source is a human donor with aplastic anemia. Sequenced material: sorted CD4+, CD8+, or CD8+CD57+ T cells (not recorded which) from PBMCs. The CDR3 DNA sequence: TGTACCAGCAGTTTCGCTGAAGGGAGGGGGCAGCCCCAGCATTTT. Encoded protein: CTSSFAEGRGQPQHF.